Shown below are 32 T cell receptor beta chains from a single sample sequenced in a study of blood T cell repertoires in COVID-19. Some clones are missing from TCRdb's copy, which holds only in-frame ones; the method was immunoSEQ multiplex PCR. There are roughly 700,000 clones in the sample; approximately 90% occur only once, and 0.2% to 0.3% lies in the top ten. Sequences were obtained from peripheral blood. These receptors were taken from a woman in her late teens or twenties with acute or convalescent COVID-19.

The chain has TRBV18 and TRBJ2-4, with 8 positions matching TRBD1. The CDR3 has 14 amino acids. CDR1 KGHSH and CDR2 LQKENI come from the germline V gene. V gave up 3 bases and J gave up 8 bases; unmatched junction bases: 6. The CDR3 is CASSPGQARDIQYF. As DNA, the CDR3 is TGTGCCAGCTCACCGGGACAGGCGAGGGACATTCAGTACTTC.

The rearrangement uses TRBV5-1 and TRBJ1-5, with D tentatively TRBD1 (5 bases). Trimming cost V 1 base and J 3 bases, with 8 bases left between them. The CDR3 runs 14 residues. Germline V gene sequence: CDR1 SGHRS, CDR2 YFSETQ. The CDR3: CASSLTGSNQPQHF. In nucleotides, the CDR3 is TGCGCCAGCAGCTTGACAGGCTCCAATCAGCCCCAGCATTTT.

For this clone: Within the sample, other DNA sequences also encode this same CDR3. Here the CDR3 reads CASSEARGRNQPQHF. The CDR3 DNA sequence: TGTGCCAGCAGTGAAGCGCGAGGCCGCAATCAGCCCCAGCATTTT. The gene calls are TRBV6-1 and TRBJ1-5, with D unresolved. Germline V gene lookup returns CDR1 MNHNS and CDR2 SASEGT. Trimming removed 0 bases from V and 2 bases from J, with 8 bases in between. This CDR3 region has 15 residues.

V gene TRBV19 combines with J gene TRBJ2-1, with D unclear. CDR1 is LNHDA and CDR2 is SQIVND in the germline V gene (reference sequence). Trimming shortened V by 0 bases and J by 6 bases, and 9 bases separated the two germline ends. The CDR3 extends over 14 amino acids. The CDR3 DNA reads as TGTGCCAGTAGTATAGATCGGGTTTCCAATGAGCAGTTCTTC. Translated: CASSIDRVSNEQFF. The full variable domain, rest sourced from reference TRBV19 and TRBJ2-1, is DGGITQSPKYLFRKEGQNVTLSCEQNLNHDAMYWYRQDPGQGLRLIYYSQIVNDFQKGDIAEGYSVSREKKESFPLTVTSAQKNPTAFYLCASSIDRVSNEQFFGPGTRLTVL.

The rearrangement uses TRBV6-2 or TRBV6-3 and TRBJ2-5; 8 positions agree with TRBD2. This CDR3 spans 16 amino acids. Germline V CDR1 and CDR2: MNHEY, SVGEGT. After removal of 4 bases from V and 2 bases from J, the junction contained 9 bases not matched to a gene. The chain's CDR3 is CASSSRVAGTQETQYF. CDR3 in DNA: TGTGCCAGCAGTTCCAGGGTAGCGGGGACTCAAGAGACCCAGTACTTC.

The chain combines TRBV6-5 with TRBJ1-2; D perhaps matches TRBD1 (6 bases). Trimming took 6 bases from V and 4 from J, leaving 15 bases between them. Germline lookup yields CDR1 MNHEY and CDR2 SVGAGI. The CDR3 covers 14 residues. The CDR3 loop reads CASRADTGLYGYTF. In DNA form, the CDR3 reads TGTGCCAGCAGGGCCGATACAGGGCTCTATGGCTACACCTTC.

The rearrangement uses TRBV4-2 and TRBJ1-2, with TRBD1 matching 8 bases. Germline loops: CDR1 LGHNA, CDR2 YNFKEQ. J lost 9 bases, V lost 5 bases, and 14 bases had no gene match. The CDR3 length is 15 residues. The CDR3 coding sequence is TGTGCCAGCAGCGGGTCGGACAGGGTCGCTAGAAGCTACACCTTC. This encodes CASSGSDRVARSYTF.

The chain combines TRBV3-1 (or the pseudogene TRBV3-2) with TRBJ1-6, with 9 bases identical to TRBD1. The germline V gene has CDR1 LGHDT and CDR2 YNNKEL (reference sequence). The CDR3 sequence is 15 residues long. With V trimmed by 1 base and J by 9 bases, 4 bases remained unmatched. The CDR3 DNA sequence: TGTGCCAGCAGCCAAGCGGGACAGGGTAGTTCACCCCTCCACTTT. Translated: CASSQAGQGSSPLHF.

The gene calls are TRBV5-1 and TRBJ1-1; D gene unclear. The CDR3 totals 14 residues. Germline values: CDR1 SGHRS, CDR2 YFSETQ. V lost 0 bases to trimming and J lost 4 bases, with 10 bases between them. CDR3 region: CASSLALEFTEAFF. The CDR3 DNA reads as TGCGCCAGCAGCTTGGCGTTAGAATTCACTGAAGCTTTCTTT.

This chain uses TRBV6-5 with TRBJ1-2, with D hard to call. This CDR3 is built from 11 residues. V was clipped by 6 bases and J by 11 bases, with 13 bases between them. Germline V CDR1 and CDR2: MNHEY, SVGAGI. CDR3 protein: CASSLLTSYTF. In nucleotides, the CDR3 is TGTGCCAGCAGCTTACTGACTTCTTACACCTTC.

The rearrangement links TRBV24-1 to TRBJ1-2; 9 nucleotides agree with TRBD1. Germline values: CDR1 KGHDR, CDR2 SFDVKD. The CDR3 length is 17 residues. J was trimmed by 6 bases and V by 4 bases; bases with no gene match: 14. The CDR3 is CATSETHSPGQGNGYTF. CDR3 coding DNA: TGTGCCACCAGTGAGACACATTCGCCGGGACAGGGTAATGGCTACACCTTC.

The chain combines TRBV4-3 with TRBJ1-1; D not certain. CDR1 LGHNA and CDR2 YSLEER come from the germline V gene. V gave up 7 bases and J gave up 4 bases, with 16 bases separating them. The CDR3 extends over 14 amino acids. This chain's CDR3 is CASTRGSVGTEAFF. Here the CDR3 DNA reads TGCGCCAGCACCAGAGGGTCGGTCGGCACTGAAGCTTTCTTT.

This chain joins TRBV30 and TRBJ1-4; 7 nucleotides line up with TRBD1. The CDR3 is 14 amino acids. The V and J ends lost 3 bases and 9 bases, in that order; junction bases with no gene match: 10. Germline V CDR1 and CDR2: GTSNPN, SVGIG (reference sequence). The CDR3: CAWRARDRDKKLFF. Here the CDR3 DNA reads TGTGCCTGGAGGGCCCGGGACAGAGATAAAAAACTGTTTTTT.

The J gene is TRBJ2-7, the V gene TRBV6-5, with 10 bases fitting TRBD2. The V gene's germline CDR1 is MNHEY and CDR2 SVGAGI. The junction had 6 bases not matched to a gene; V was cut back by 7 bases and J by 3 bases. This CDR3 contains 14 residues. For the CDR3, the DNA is TGTGCCAGCAATACCGGGACTAGCGTCTACGAGCAGTACTTC. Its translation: CASNTGTSVYEQYF.

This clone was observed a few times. The CDR3: CASSPQGPPQHF. The CDR3 nucleotides are TGTGCCAGCTCACCGCAGGGTCCGCCCCAGCATTTT. V and J are TRBV18 and TRBJ1-5; D might be TRBD1 (5 bases). The length of the CDR3 is 12 residues. Trimming pared 3 bases from V and 9 bases from J, leaving 9 bases between. CDR1 and CDR2 (germline): KGHSH, LQKENI.

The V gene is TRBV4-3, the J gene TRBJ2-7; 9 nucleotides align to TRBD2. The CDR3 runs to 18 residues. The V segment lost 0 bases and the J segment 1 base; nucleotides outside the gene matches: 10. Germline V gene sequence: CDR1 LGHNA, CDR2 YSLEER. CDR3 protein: CASSQDGAGGPWSYEQYF. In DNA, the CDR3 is TGCGCCAGCAGCCAAGACGGGGCGGGGGGGCCTTGGTCCTACGAGCAGTACTTC.

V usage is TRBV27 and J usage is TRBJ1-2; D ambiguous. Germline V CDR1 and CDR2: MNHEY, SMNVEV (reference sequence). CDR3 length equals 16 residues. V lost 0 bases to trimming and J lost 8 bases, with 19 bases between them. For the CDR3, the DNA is TGTGCCAGCAGTTTATCGTTGCGAGAGGGAATGAGGGGCTACACCTTC. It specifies CASSLSLREGMRGYTF.

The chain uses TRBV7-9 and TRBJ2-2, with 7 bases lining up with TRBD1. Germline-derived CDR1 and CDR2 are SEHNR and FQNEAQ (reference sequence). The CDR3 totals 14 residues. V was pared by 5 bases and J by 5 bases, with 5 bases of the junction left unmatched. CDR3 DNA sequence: TGTGCCAGCAGCCCCCAGACAGGGACCGGGGAGCTGTTTTTT. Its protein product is CASSPQTGTGELFF. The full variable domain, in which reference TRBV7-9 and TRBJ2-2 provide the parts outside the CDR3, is DTGVSQNPRHKITKRGQNVTFRCDPISEHNRLYWYRQTLGQGPEFLTYFQNEAQLEKSRLLSDRFSAERPKGSFSTLEIQRTEQGDSAMYLCASSPQTGTGELFFGEGSRLTVL.

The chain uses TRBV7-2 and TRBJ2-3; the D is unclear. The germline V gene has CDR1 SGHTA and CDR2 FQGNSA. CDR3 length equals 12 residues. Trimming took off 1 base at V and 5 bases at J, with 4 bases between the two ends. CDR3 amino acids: CASSLGLDTQYF. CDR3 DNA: TGTGCCAGCAGCTTAGGTCTAGATACGCAGTATTTT.

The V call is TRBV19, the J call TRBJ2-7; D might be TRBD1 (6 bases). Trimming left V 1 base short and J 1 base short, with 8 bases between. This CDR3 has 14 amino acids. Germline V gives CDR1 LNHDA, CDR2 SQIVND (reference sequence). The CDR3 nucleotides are TGTGCCAGTAGTATAGCGAGGGGGTCCTACGAGCAGTACTTC. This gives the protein CASSIARGSYEQYF.

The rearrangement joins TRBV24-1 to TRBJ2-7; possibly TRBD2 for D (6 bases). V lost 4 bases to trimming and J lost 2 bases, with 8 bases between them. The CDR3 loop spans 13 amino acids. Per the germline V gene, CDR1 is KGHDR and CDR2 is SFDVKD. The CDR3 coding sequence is TGTGCCACCAGTGAGGGCGGGACCTACGAGCAGTACTTC. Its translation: CATSEGGTYEQYF.

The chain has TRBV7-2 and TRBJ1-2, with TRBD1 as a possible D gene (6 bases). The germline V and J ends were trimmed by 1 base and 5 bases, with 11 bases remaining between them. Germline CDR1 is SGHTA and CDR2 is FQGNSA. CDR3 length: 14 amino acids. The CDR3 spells CASSLVDRLYGYTF. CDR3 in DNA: TGTGCCAGCAGCTTAGTCGACAGGCTTTATGGCTACACCTTC.

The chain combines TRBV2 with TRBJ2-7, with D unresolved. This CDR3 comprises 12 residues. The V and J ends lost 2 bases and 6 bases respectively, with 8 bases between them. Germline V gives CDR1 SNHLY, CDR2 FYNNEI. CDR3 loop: CASSENISEQYF. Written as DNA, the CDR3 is TGTGCCAGCAGTGAAAACATATCCGAGCAGTACTTC.

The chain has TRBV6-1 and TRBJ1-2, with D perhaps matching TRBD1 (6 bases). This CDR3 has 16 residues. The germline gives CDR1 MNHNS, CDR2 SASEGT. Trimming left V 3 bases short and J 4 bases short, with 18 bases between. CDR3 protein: CASSDPGQPIGYGYTF. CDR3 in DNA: TGTGCCAGCAGTGATCCCGGACAGCCAATAGGCTATGGCTACACCTTC.

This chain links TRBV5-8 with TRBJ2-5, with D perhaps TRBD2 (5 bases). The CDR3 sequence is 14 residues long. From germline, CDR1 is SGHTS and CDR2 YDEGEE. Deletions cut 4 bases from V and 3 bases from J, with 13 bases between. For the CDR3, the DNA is TGTGCCAGCAGCCCCGAGGGTTGGGAAGAGACCCAGTACTTC. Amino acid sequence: CASSPEGWEETQYF.

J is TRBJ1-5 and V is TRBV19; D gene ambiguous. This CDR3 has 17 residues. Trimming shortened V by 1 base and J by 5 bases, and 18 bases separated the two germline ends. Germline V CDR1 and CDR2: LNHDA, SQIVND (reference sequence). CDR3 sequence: CASSIVAGPTPHQPQHF. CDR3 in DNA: TGTGCCAGTAGTATAGTGGCGGGTCCAACCCCCCATCAGCCCCAGCATTTT.

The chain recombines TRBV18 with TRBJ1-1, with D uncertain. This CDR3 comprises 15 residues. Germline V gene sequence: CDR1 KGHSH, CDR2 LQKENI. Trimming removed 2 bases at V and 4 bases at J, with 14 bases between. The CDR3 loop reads CASSPLEGWATEAFF. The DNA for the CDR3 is TGTGCCAGCTCACCATTAGAGGGCTGGGCCACTGAAGCTTTCTTT.

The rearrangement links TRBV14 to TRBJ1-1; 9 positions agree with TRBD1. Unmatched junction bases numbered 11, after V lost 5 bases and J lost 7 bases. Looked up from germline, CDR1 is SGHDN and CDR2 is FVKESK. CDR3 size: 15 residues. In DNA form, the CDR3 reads TGTGCCAGCAGCGGTCTGGAACCGGGACAGGGTGAAGCTTTCTTT. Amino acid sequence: CASSGLEPGQGEAFF.

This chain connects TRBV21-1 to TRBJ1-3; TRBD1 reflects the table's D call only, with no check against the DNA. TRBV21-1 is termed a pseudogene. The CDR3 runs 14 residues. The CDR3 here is CASTEGQKGNTIYF. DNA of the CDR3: TGTGCCAGCACCGAGGGACAGAAAGGAAACACCATATATTTT.

CDR3 region: CASSLVLAGATDTQYF. The DNA of the CDR3 is TGTGCCAGCAGCTTGGTGCTAGCGGGGGCCACAGATACGCAGTATTTT. The chain uses TRBV7-2 and TRBJ2-3, with 10 bases identical to TRBD2. The CDR3 consists of 16 residues. The V and J ends lost 3 bases and 2 bases, in that order; junction bases with no gene match: 5. Per germline, CDR1 SGHTA and CDR2 FQGNSA.

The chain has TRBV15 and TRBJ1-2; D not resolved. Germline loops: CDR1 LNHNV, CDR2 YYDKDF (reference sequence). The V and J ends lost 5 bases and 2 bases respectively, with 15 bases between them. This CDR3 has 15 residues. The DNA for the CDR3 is TGTGCCACCAGCGGCGGGCCTAGCGCGAACTATGGCTACACCTTC. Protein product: CATSGGPSANYGYTF.

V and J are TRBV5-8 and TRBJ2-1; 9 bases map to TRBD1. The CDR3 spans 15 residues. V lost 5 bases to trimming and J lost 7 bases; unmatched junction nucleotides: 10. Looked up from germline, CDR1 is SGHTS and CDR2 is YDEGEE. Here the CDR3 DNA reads TGTGCCAGCAGATGGGACAGGGCTTCTAGGAATGAGCAGTTCTTC. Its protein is CASRWDRASRNEQFF.